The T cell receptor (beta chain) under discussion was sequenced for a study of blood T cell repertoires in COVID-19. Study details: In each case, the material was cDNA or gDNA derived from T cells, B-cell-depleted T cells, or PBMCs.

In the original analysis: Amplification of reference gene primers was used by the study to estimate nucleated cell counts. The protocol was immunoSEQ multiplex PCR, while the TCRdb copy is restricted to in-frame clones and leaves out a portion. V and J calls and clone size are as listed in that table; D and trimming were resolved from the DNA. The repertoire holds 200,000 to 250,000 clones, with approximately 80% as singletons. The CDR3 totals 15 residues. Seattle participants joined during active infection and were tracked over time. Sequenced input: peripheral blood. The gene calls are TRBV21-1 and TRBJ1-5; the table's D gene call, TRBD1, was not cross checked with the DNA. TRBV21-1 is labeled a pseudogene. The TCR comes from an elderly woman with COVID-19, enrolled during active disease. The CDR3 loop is CASSSGTGHEQPQHF. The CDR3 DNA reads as TGTGCCAGCAGTTCCGGGACAGGGCATGAACAGCCCCAGCATTTT.